Listed below are T cell receptor beta chains from one sample, sequenced in a study of beta chain features in type 1 diabetes. TCRdb's copy holds only in-frame clones and misses some; the assay was immunoSEQ multiplex PCR. The sample contains around 500,000 clones, roughly 10% of which appear only once. The sequencing sample was made of naive CD4+ T cells from blood. The origin of the receptors is a woman aged 18-29 years in good health. CDR3s include the opening cysteine and the closing phenylalanine or tryptophan. Each record gives: clone size, D gene, CDR3 length, J gene, V gene, CDR3 DNA, CDR3 protein. D genes are given only for firm matches. Only some rows state a clone size, as once, few, many or a class for expanded clones.

>few|TRBD1|13|TRBJ2-3|TRBV7-3
TGTGCCAGCAGCCCTACAGGGGCAGATACGCAGTATTTT
CASSPTGADTQYF
>-|-|14|TRBJ2-7|TRBV2
TGTGCCAGCAGGGCCCTTGACGGATCCTACGAGCAGTACTTC
CASRALDGSYEQYF
>-|TRBD2|13|TRBJ2-5|TRBV29-1
TGCAGCGTTGCGGCGGGGCGGGGGGCTGCCCAGTACTTC
CSVAAGRGAAQYF
>-|-|15|TRBJ2-1|TRBV30
TGTGCCTGGAGTGTCGAGTGGGGAACCTACAATGAGCAGTTCTTC
CAWSVEWGTYNEQFF
>-|TRBD1|18|TRBJ2-7|TRBV4-2
TGTGCCAGCAGCCAAGGTCACCCTACCGGGACAGGGAACTACGAGCAGTACTTC
CASSQGHPTGTGNYEQYF
>-|TRBD2|16|TRBJ2-3|TRBV7-2
TGTGCCAGCAGCTTAATAGCGGGGGGCCTATCGGGTACGCAGTATTTT
CASSLIAGGLSGTQYF
>-|-|16|TRBJ2-2|TRBV7-2
TGTGCCAGCAGCTCTAAGGCTATCACGAACACCGGGGAGCTGTTTTTT
CASSSKAITNTGELFF
>-|-|16|TRBJ2-7|TRBV5-4
TGTGCCAGCAGCGTAGCGACAGGGACTACCTACTACGAGCAGTACTTC
CASSVATGTTYYEQYF
>few|-|15|TRBJ2-3|TRBV7-2
TGTGCCAGCAGCTTAGGGGGTCGGAGAACAGATACGCAGTATTTT
CASSLGGRRTDTQYF
>few|-|13|TRBJ2-5|TRBV18
TGTGCCAGCTCACCAAACTTCGGAGAGACCCAGTACTTC
CASSPNFGETQYF
>-|-|11|TRBJ2-5|TRBV18
TGTGCCTCAGTGGAGCAAGAGACCCAGTACTTC
CASVEQETQYF
>few|-|14|TRBJ1-1|TRBV2
TGTGCCAGCGAGCTGGAGATGGGGGACACTGAAGCTTTCTTT
CASELEMGDTEAFF
>few|-|14|TRBJ2-7|TRBV9
TGTGCCAGCAGCCCCAGGCTACCTCACTACGAGCAGTACTTC
CASSPRLPHYEQYF
>few|TRBD1|14|TRBJ2-7|TRBV30
TGTGCCTGGAGTATATCCGGGACAGGGGGCGAGCAGTACTTC
CAWSISGTGGEQYF
>few|-|13|TRBJ2-7|TRBV28
TGTGCCAGCAGTTTTCCCCAACGCTACGAGCAGTACTTC
CASSFPQRYEQYF
>few|-|11|TRBJ1-5|TRBV20-1
TGCAGTGCTTTGAGCGGTCAGCCCCAGCATTTT
CSALSGQPQHF
>few|-|13|TRBJ2-4|TRBV7-9
TGTGCCAGCAGCGCCGATGCCAAAAACATTCAGTACTTC
CASSADAKNIQYF
>once|-|13|TRBJ2-3|TRBV7-6
TGTGCCAGCAGCCCCTCGGAGGGCCTCAAATTGAATTTT
CASSPSEGLKLNF
>few|-|16|TRBJ2-5|TRBV4-3
TGCGCCAGCAGCCCTACTAGAGCGGGCGGACAAGAGACCCAGTACTTC
CASSPTRAGGQETQYF
>few|-|12|TRBJ2-5|TRBV7-7
TGTGCTAGCAGCTTAGCGCGAGGGACCCAGTACTTC
CASSLARGTQYF
>few|TRBD1|15|TRBJ2-3|TRBV2
TGTGCCAGCAGGCCAGACAGGGGTAGCACAGATACGCAGTATTTT
CASRPDRGSTDTQYF
>few|TRBD1|15|TRBJ1-6|TRBV7-2
TGTGCCAGCAGCATGTGGACAGGGCAAAATTCACCCCTCCACTTT
CASSMWTGQNSPLHF
>-|TRBD1|17|TRBJ2-5|TRBV28
TGTGCCAGCAGTTCCCCTGCGTCGACAGGGAATGAGGGGACCCAGTACTTC
CASSSPASTGNEGTQYF
>few|-|11|TRBJ2-5|TRBV7-7
TGTGCTAGCAGCTTAAAAGAGACCCAGTACTTC
CASSLKETQYF
>-|TRBD1|13|TRBJ2-5|TRBV7-3
TGTGCCAGCAGCCCCGACAGGGGAGAGACCCAGTACTTC
CASSPDRGETQYF
>few|TRBD2|15|TRBJ2-2|TRBV5-4
TGTGCCAGCAGCTTGGGGCTAGCGGGAACCGGGGAGCTGTTTTTT
CASSLGLAGTGELFF
>-|TRBD2|16|TRBJ2-4|TRBV9
TGTGCCAGCAGCGTAGTGGCTAGCGGGGGATTAAACATTCAGTACTTC
CASSVVASGGLNIQYF